A single sample gave rise to the 5 T cell receptor beta chains below, sequenced in a study of blood T cell repertoires in COVID-19. Libraries were prepared by immunoSEQ multiplex PCR; TCRdb keeps only in-frame clonotypes and omits some of them. The sample lists 280,000 or so clones; around 85% were seen once. The sequenced sample was PBMCs or T cells enriched from blood (not recorded which). These receptors originate from a woman aged 50 to 65 who had recovered from COVID-19.

The J gene is TRBJ2-5, the V gene TRBV18; D uncertain. Germline V lookup: CDR1 KGHSH, CDR2 LQKENI. The length of the CDR3 is 13 residues. Trimming shortened V by 4 bases and J by 2 bases, and 8 bases separated the two germline ends. This CDR3 reads CASSRLRQETQYF. Here the CDR3 DNA reads TGTGCCAGCTCACGACTTAGGCAAGAGACCCAGTACTTC.

This sequence joins TRBV27 and TRBJ1-4; 7 bases line up with TRBD1. The CDR3 extends over 14 amino acids. The germline gives CDR1 MNHEY, CDR2 SMNVEV (reference sequence). The J segment lost 5 bases and the V segment lost 6 bases, leaving 6 bases of the junction unmatched. The CDR3 region has the DNA TGTGCCAGCAGGCGGGACAGCCAGAATGAAAAACTGTTTTTT. Its translation is CASRRDSQNEKLFF.

This rearrangement joins TRBV6-5 to TRBJ1-3; D is undetermined. The V gene's germline CDR1 is MNHEY and CDR2 SVGAGI. The CDR3 loop spans 16 amino acids. The V and J ends lost 3 bases and 0 bases respectively, with 12 bases between them. This CDR3 reads CASSYTRLGSGNTIYF. The DNA for the CDR3 is TGTGCCAGCAGTTATACCCGTCTCGGCTCTGGAAACACCATATATTTT.

This chain uses TRBV5-4 with TRBJ1-3; 9 nucleotides line up with TRBD1. Looked up from germline, CDR1 is SGHNT and CDR2 is YYREEE (reference sequence). V dropped 2 bases and J dropped 7; count of bases not matched to a gene: 1. CDR3 length: 13 amino acids. CDR3 coding DNA: TGTGCCAGCAGCTTCGGACAGGGGAACACCATATATTTT. This encodes CASSFGQGNTIYF.

This chain joins TRBV2 and TRBJ1-4; 7 bases match TRBD1. CDR3 size: 15 residues. Trimming at V came to 5 bases and at J to 5 bases, leaving 8 bases not matched to a gene. Germline CDR1 and CDR2: SNHLY and FYNNEI. CDR3 in amino acids: CASSRIGTANEKLFF. The CDR3 DNA reads as TGTGCCAGCAGTCGAATTGGGACAGCAAATGAAAAACTGTTTTTT. The full variable domain, its missing parts supplied by reference TRBV2 and TRBJ1-4, is EPEVTQTPSHQVTQMGQEVILRCVPISNHLYFYWYRQILGQKVEFLVSFYNNEISEKSEIFDDQFSVERPDGSNFTLKIRSTKLEDSAMYFCASSRIGTANEKLFFGSGTQLSVL.